This TCR beta chain was obtained from a study of early T cells in non-severe SARS-CoV-2 infection. Study as a whole: Chains were unpaired, as sequencing was done on bulk RNA from unsorted whole blood.

cDNA molecules, individually, were tagged with unique molecular identifiers. Each CDR3 protein is one row after TCRdb ran MiXCR on the 5' RACE reads. The repertoire holds more than 95,000 distinct CDR3 sequences, with 15% to 20% as singletons. Germline lookup yields CDR1 ENHRY and CDR2 SYGVKD. This CDR3 region has 16 residues. Trimming cost V 3 bases and J 5 bases, with 19 bases left between them. Of note for this clonotype: Antigen specificity is unknown.

Study-level findings and limits: The VDJdb matching leaned toward anti-spike CD8 responses and overlooked private and CD4 specificities.

The source is an adult who was a healthcare worker with PCR-confirmed SARS-CoV-2 infection or an uninfected control (not recorded which). The chain links TRBV10-3 to TRBJ1-2; tentatively, D is TRBD1 (5 bases). Material: whole blood. The CDR3 loop is CAISDPGPQGFYGYTF. For the CDR3, the DNA is TGTGCCATCAGTGATCCGGGACCTCAAGGATTTTATGGCTACACCTTC.